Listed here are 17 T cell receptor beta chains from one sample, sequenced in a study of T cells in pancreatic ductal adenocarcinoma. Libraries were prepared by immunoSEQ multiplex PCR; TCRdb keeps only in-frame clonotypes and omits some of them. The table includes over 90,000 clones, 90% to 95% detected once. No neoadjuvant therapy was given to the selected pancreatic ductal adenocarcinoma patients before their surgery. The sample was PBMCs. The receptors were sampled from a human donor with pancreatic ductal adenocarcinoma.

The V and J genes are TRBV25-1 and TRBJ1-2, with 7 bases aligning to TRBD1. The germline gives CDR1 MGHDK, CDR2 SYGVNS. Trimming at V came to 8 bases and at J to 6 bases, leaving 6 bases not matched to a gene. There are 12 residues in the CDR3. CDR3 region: CASYGQVDGYTF. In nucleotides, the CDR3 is TGTGCCAGCTATGGACAGGTTGATGGCTACACCTTC.

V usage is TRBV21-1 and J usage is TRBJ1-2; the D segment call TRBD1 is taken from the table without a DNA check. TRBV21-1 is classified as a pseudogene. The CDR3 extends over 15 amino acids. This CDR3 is CASDPTGGSFYGYTF. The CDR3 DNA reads TGTGCCAGCGACCCGACAGGGGGCTCCTTTTATGGCTACACCTTC.

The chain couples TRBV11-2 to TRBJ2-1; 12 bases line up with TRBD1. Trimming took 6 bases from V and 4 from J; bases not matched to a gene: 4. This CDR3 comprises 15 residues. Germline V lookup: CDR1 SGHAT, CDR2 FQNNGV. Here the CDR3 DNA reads TGTGCCAGCAGTTTGGGACAGGGGGCTTACAATGAGCAGTTCTTC. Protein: CASSLGQGAYNEQFF. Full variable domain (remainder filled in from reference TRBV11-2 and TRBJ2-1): EAGVAQSPRYKIIEKRQSVAFWCNPISGHATLYWYQQILGQGPKLLIQFQNNGVVDDSQLPKDRFSAERLKGVDSTLKIQPAKLEDSAVYLCASSLGQGAYNEQFFGPGTRLTVL.

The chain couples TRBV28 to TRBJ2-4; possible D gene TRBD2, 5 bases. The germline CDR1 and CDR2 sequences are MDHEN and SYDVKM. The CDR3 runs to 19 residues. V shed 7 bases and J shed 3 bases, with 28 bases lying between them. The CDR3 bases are TGTGCCAGCACGGGATTTAGGGAATCACGTATAGTAGGCAAAAACATTCAGTACTTC. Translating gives CASTGFRESRIVGKNIQYF.

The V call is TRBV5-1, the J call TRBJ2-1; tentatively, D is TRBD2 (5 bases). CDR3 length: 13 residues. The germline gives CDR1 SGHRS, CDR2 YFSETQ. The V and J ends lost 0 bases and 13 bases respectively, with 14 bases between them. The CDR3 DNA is TGCGCCAGCAGCTTGGCGGGGTACTCGAAACAGTTCTTC. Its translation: CASSLAGYSKQFF.

This CDR3 is CASSLLQVPSGNTIYF. CDR3 in DNA: TGTGCCAGCAGCCTTCTTCAGGTACCCTCTGGAAACACCATATATTTT. The chain couples TRBV7-9 to TRBJ1-3; D remains unclear. Trimming left V 5 bases short and J 0 bases short, with 14 bases between. CDR1 and CDR2 from the germline V gene are SEHNR and FQNEAQ (reference sequence). CDR3 length equals 16 residues.

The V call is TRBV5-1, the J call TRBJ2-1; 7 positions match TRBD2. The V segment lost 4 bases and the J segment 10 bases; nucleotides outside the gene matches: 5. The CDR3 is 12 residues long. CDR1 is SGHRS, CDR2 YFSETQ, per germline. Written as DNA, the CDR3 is TGCGCCAGCAGCCAGACTAGCAGGGAGCAGTTCTTC. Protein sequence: CASSQTSREQFF.

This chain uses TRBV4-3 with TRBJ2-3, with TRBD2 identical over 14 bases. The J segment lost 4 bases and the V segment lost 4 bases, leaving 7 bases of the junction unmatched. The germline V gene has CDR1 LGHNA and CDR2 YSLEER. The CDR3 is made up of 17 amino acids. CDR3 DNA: TGCGCCAGCAGCCTCAACCCGGGACTAGCGGGAGCAGATACGCAGTATTTT. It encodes CASSLNPGLAGADTQYF.

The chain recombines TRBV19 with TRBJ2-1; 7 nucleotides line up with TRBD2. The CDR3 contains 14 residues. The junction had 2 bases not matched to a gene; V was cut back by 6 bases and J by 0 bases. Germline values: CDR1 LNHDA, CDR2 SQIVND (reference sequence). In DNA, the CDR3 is TGTGCCAGTAGGAAGCGGGACTCCTACAATGAGCAGTTCTTC. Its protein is CASRKRDSYNEQFF. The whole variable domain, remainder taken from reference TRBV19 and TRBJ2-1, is DGGITQSPKYLFRKEGQNVTLSCEQNLNHDAMYWYRQDPGQGLRLIYYSQIVNDFQKGDIAEGYSVSREKKESFPLTVTSAQKNPTAFYLCASRKRDSYNEQFFGPGTRLTVL.

CDR3 sequence reads: CASSFNRGLIDTQYF. Written as DNA, the CDR3 is TGTGCCAGCAGCTTCAACAGGGGGCTCATAGATACGCAGTATTTT. This chain connects TRBV7-3 to TRBJ2-3; 9 nucleotides match TRBD1. The V gene end was trimmed by 3 bases and the J gene end by 5 bases; junction bases not matched to a gene: 6. Germline CDR1 is SGHTA and CDR2 is FQGTGA. CDR3 size: 15 residues.

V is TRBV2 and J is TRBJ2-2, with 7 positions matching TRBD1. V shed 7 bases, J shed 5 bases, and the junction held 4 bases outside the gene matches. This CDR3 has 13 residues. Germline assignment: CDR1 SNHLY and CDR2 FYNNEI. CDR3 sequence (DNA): TGTGCCAGCAAGACAGGGCCGACCGGGGAGCTGTTTTTT. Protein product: CASKTGPTGELFF.

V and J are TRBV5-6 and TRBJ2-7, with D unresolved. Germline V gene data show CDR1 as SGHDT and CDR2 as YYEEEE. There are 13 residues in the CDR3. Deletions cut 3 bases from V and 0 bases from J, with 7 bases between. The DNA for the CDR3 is TGTGCCAGCAGCTCACTCCCCTCCTACGAGCAGTACTTC. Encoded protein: CASSSLPSYEQYF.

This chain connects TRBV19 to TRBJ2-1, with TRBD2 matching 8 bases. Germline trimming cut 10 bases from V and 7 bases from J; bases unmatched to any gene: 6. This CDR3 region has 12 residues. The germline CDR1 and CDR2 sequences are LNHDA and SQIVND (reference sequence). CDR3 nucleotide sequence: TGTGCCACACGGGCGGGAGGTAATGAGCAGTTCTTC. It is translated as CATRAGGNEQFF.

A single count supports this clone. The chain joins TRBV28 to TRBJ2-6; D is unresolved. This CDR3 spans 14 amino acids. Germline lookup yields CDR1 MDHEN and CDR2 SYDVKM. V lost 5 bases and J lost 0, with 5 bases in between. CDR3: CASSQVSGANVLTF. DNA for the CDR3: TGTGCCAGCAGTCAGGTCTCTGGGGCCAACGTCCTGACTTTC.

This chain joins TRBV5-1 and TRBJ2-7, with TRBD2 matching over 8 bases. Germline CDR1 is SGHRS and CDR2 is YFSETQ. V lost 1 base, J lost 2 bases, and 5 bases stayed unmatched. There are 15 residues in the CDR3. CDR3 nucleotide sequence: TGCGCCAGCAGCTTGACTAGCGGCCGCACCTACGAGCAGTACTTC. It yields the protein CASSLTSGRTYEQYF.

CDR3 DNA sequence: TGTGCCAGCTCACCCCATCCGGGTAATGAGCAGTTCTTC. Encoded protein: CASSPHPGNEQFF. The chain employs TRBV18 and TRBJ2-1; D is ambiguous. Germline assignment: CDR1 KGHSH and CDR2 LQKENI. The CDR3 has 13 residues. Trimming cost V 3 bases and J 7 bases, with 10 bases left between them.

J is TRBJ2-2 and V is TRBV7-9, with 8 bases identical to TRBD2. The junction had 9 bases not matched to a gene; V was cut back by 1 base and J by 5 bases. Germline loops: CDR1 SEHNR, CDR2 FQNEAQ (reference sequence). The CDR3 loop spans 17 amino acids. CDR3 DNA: TGTGCCAGCAGCTTAGGTAGCGGGACGGCCTTGACCGGGGAGCTGTTTTTT. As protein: CASSLGSGTALTGELFF.